A selection of T cell receptor beta chains follows, all from one sample in a study of cytomegalovirus exposure and HLA in healthy donors. Produced via immunoSEQ multiplex PCR; TCRdb's table is partial and in-frame only. The sample holds about 200,000 clones, about 88% seen once. The sample taken for sequencing was PBMCs. The receptors derive from a woman in her thirties in good health and CMV-seronegative. CDR3s include the opening cysteine and the closing phenylalanine or tryptophan. A D gene is named only where the DNA matches it firmly. Size is stated for part of the rows, as once, few or many counts, or as a class when the clone is expanded.

j_gene	abundance	d_gene	v_gene	CDR3aa	CDR3nt
TRBJ1-2	NA	TRBD1	TRBV15	CATSRRTGGGYYGYTF	TGTGCCACCAGCAGAAGGACAGGGGGTGGCTACTATGGCTACACCTTC
TRBJ1-1	NA	NA	TRBV30	CAWSAGVVAEAFF	TGTGCCTGGAGTGCGGGAGTAGTCGCTGAAGCTTTCTTT
TRBJ1-2	NA	NA	TRBV6-6	CASSQEGYEGYTF	TGTGCCAGCAGTCAGGAGGGGTATGAGGGCTACACCTTC
TRBJ2-7	NA	TRBD2	TRBV14	CASSRIFSSGATYEQYF	TGTGCCAGCAGCCGTATTTTCTCTAGCGGGGCCACCTACGAGCAGTACTTC
TRBJ2-1	NA	NA	TRBV11-3	CASSAQTTTDEQFF	TGTGCCAGCAGCGCCCAGACTACCACGGATGAGCAGTTCTTC
TRBJ2-7	NA	TRBD1	TRBV18	CASSSAVGQGGSEQYF	TGTGCCAGCTCCTCCGCGGTAGGACAGGGAGGTAGCGAGCAGTACTTC
TRBJ2-2	once	NA	TRBV4-1	CASSPILGLATGELFF	TGCGCCAGCAGCCCGATTCTAGGGCTAGCCACCGGGGAGCTGTTTTTT
TRBJ1-2	NA	TRBD1	TRBV5-1	CASSSTGGFNYGYTF	TGCGCCAGCAGCTCAACAGGGGGCTTCAACTATGGCTACACCTTC
TRBJ2-3	NA	TRBD2	TRBV4-1	CASSRWSSGSGDTQYF	TGCGCCAGCAGCCGTTGGTCTAGCGGGAGTGGAGATACGCAGTATTTT
TRBJ1-3	NA	NA	TRBV21-1	CASRVKTLRSGNTIYF	TGTGCCAGCCGGGTGAAAACACTTCGCTCTGGAAACACCATATATTTT
TRBJ1-5	few	NA	TRBV11-2	CASSLRPEGSNQPQHF	TGTGCCAGCAGCTTAAGGCCAGAGGGTAGCAATCAGCCCCAGCATTTT
TRBJ2-1	NA	TRBD1	TRBV10-3	CAIGTGGKEEQFF	TGTGCCATCGGAACAGGGGGTAAGGAAGAGCAGTTCTTC
TRBJ2-5	NA	NA	TRBV7-9	CASRQAGRETQYF	TGTGCCAGCAGGCAAGCAGGGAGGGAGACCCAGTACTTC
TRBJ1-4	NA	NA	TRBV2	CASSVRGEKLFF	TGTGCCAGCAGTGTACGGGGGGAAAAACTGTTTTTT
TRBJ1-4	NA	TRBD1	TRBV28	CASSSGTGYEKLFF	TGTGCCAGCAGTTCCGGGACAGGGTATGAAAAACTGTTTTTT
TRBJ1-1	once	NA	TRBV9	CASSTRVNTEAFF	TGTGCCAGCAGCACCAGGGTAAACACTGAAGCTTTCTTT
TRBJ2-5	NA	NA	TRBV7-6	CASSIQETQYF	TGTGCCAGCAGCATACAAGAGACCCAGTACTTC
TRBJ2-7	NA	NA	TRBV11-1	CASSFGLYYEQYF	TGTGCCAGCAGCTTTGGACTTTACTACGAGCAGTACTTC
TRBJ2-3	NA	TRBD2	TRBV5-1	CASSPGLAGLSQYF	TGCGCCAGCAGCCCCGGACTAGCGGGATTATCGCAGTATTTT
TRBJ2-7	NA	NA	TRBV11-2	CASSLSPDEQYF	TGTGCCAGCAGCTTATCTCCAGACGAGCAGTACTTC
TRBJ1-2	once	NA	TRBV4-1	CASSQEGGLPTYGYTF	TGCGCCAGCAGCCAGGAGGGAGGACTTCCGACCTATGGCTACACCTTC
TRBJ2-3	NA	TRBD2	TRBV9	CASSLRGRSGGLTDTQYF	TGTGCCAGCAGTCTCCGTGGGCGGAGCGGGGGCCTCACAGATACGCAGTATTTT
TRBJ2-7	NA	NA	TRBV11-2	CASSKYWSTMEQYF	TGTGCCAGCAGCAAATACTGGAGTACGATGGAGCAGTACTTC
TRBJ2-7	once	TRBD1	TRBV6-6	CASSSPGGTGEQYF	TGTGCCAGCAGTTCTCCCGGCGGGACAGGTGAGCAGTACTTC
TRBJ2-7	once	NA	TRBV19	CASALGQGRAEQYF	TGTGCCAGTGCCTTGGGTCAGGGGAGAGCCGAGCAGTACTTC
TRBJ1-1	NA	TRBD1	TRBV5-6	CASSPVERGRNTEAFF	TGTGCCAGCAGCCCAGTTGAGAGGGGGCGAAACACTGAAGCTTTCTTT
TRBJ2-2	once	NA	TRBV6-5	CASRIGGNTGELFF	TGTGCCAGCAGGATCGGGGGAAACACCGGGGAGCTGTTTTTT
TRBJ2-2	NA	TRBD2	TRBV29-1	CSVFGTSGNTGELFF	TGCAGCGTCTTTGGGACTAGCGGGAACACCGGGGAGCTGTTTTTT
TRBJ2-3	NA	TRBD1	TRBV19	CASSINRGTDTQYF	TGTGCCAGTAGTATAAACAGGGGGACAGATACGCAGTATTTT
TRBJ2-7	NA	NA	TRBV5-6	CASSLYGSGRYEQYF	TGTGCCAGCAGCTTGTACGGCAGTGGGAGATACGAGCAGTACTTC
TRBJ2-3	NA	TRBD2	TRBV5-6	CASSWRLAGAQDTQYF	TGTGCCAGCAGCTGGAGACTAGCGGGGGCACAAGATACGCAGTATTTT
TRBJ1-4	NA	TRBD1	TRBV19	CASTADRDGGEKLFF	TGTGCCAGTACAGCGGACAGGGACGGAGGTGAAAAACTGTTTTTT
TRBJ2-5	NA	TRBD2	TRBV28	CASSFSSGSIPEETQYF	TGTGCCAGCAGTTTCTCTAGCGGGAGTATTCCAGAAGAGACCCAGTACTTC
TRBJ1-1	few	NA	TRBV5-4	CASSFGHEGTEAFF	TGTGCCAGCAGCTTCGGTCATGAGGGCACTGAAGCTTTCTTT
TRBJ2-2	NA	TRBD1	TRBV7-3	CASSGTGTGDTGELFF	TGTGCCAGCAGCGGTACCGGGACAGGGGACACCGGGGAGCTGTTTTTT